The 2 T cell receptor beta chains below were found in one sample sequenced in a study of blood T cell repertoires in COVID-19. Method: immunoSEQ multiplex PCR; TCRdb's copy keeps in-frame clones and lacks some. The data contain approximately 330,000 clones, roughly 90% of them singletons. The source material was PBMCs or T cells enriched from blood (not recorded which). The origin of the receptors is a young woman who had recovered from COVID-19.

This clone was seen just once. The V gene is TRBV19, the J gene TRBJ2-1, with D possibly being TRBD2 (6 bases). The germline V gene encodes CDR1 LNHDA and CDR2 SQIVND (reference sequence). V lost 3 bases and J 4 bases, leaving 10 bases between the germline ends. This CDR3 is built from 14 residues. The CDR3 nucleotides are TGTGCCAGTAGTATTAGCGGAATTTACAATGAGCAGTTCTTC. Protein: CASSISGIYNEQFF.

This clone was seen a handful of times. The rearrangement joins TRBV14 to TRBJ2-3; 7 bases map to TRBD2. Germline-derived CDR1 and CDR2 are SGHDN and FVKESK. The CDR3 covers 15 residues. Germline trimming cut 3 bases from V and 6 bases from J; bases unmatched to any gene: 9. CDR3 in amino acids: CASSHHGGSMDTQYF. CDR3 sequence (DNA): TGTGCCAGCAGCCACCACGGGGGGTCGATGGATACGCAGTATTTT.